These 28 T cell receptor beta chains came from one sample sequenced in a study of T-cell memory formation after mild COVID-19. Via MiXCR, TCRdb re-called the 5' RACE reads, giving one row per CDR3 protein. The sample carries 250,000 to 350,000 distinct CDR3 sequences, 15% to 20% recorded once. The material sequenced was PBMCs or a T cell subset sorted from them (not recorded which). All receptors come from a man between 18 and 35 years old who had mild COVID-19 (a few samples of this study predate the infection). Cell type and time point are not known.

CDR3 amino acids: CAVEIVVAQYV. Here the CDR3 DNA reads TGTGCCGTTGAGATTGTCGTGGCGCAGTACGTC. This chain uses TRBV3-2 with TRBJ2-7. TRBV3-2 is flagged as a pseudogene. The CDR3 totals 11 residues.

The V gene is TRBV5-1, the J gene TRBJ1-2, with 7 nucleotides matching TRBD1. Germline CDR1 reads SGHRS; CDR2 reads YFSETQ. J gave up 4 bases and V 3 bases, and 9 bases lay outside the gene matches. This CDR3 region has 15 residues. CDR3 nucleotide sequence: TGCGCCAGCAGCTACGAGACAGGGTTGGCCTATGGCTACACCTTC. The encoded protein is CASSYETGLAYGYTF.

The genes are TRBV18 and TRBJ1-3; D call uncertain. CDR3 length: 15 residues. V was cut by 1 base and J by 0 bases, with 7 bases left in between. Per the germline V gene, CDR1 is KGHSH and CDR2 is LQKENI. CDR3 sequence reads: CASSPQGNSGNTIYF. DNA of the CDR3: TGTGCCAGCTCACCACAAGGGAACTCTGGAAACACCATATATTTT.

This clonotype was found a few times. V usage is TRBV6-6 and J usage is TRBJ2-2; D is ambiguous. Trimming pared 6 bases from V and 5 bases from J, leaving 4 bases between. Looked up from germline, CDR1 is MNHNY and CDR2 is SVGAGI (reference sequence). CDR3 length: 11 amino acids. This chain's CDR3 is CASSWTGELFF. CDR3 DNA sequence: TGTGCCAGCAGCTGGACCGGGGAGCTGTTTTTT.

This clonotype has just a few counts. This chain links TRBV20-1 with TRBJ1-2, with D hard to call. Trimming took 5 bases from V and 2 from J, leaving 12 bases between them. The length of the CDR3 is 13 residues. Germline CDR1 reads DFQATT; CDR2 reads SNEGSKA (reference sequence). The CDR3 region has the DNA TGCAGTGCTTCAGACACTGTCAACTATGGCTACACCTTC. The encoded protein is CSASDTVNYGYTF.

The genes are TRBV24-1 and TRBJ2-3; D might be TRBD1 or TRBD2, each matching 5 bases. The germline gives CDR1 KGHDR, CDR2 SFDVKD. The CDR3 sequence is 12 residues long. V lost 9 bases and J 2 bases, leaving 8 bases between the germline ends. This chain's CDR3 is CATEGNTDTQYF. CDR3 in DNA: TGTGCCACCGAGGGGAACACAGATACGCAGTATTTT.

The chain employs TRBV2 and TRBJ2-5; the D is unclear. The CDR3 contains 12 residues. Germline V gives CDR1 SNHLY, CDR2 FYNNEI. V was cut by 8 bases and J by 3 bases, with 10 bases left in between. The CDR3 reads CASGFAEETQYF. The CDR3 DNA reads as TGTGCCAGCGGCTTCGCGGAAGAGACCCAGTACTTC.

A note on this clonotype: Given a much more abundant clone one base away, this may be a read error. V is TRBV7-2 and J is TRBJ2-6; D gene uncertain. This CDR3 region has 13 residues. Germline loops: CDR1 SGHTA, CDR2 FQGNSA. Trimming left V 3 bases short and J 2 bases short, with 2 bases between. CDR3 region: CASSFAGANVLTF. CDR3 in DNA: TGTGCCAGCAGCTTCGCTGGGGCCAACGTCCTGACTTTC.

This clonotype has only a few counts. The rearrangement links TRBV4-2 to TRBJ2-2; no clear D gene. This CDR3 contains 18 residues. Germline V gene lookup returns CDR1 LGHNA and CDR2 YNFKEQ. V gave up 2 bases and J gave up 2 bases, with 18 bases separating them. The CDR3 loop reads CASSQPLTMVDNTGELFF. The CDR3 nucleotides are TGTGCCAGCAGCCAACCTCTTACTATGGTGGACAACACCGGGGAGCTGTTTTTT.

There are many counts of this clonotype. The chain uses TRBV29-1 and TRBJ2-2; D remains ambiguous. The V gene's germline CDR1 is SQVTM and CDR2 ANQGSEA. The CDR3 extends over 14 amino acids. Between the trimmed V and J ends, which lost 2 bases and 2 bases, there was a span of 9 bases. The CDR3 sequence is CSVEKQLNTGELFF. CDR3 coding DNA: TGCAGCGTTGAAAAACAGCTTAACACCGGGGAGCTGTTTTTT.

V and J are TRBV7-3 and TRBJ2-2; D not resolved. The CDR3 is made up of 15 amino acids. V shed 3 bases and J shed 0 bases, with 8 bases lying between them. CDR1 SGHTA and CDR2 FQGTGA come from the germline V gene. The chain's CDR3 is CASSFDGSNTGELFF. In DNA form, the CDR3 reads TGTGCCAGCAGCTTCGACGGGTCGAACACCGGGGAGCTGTTTTTT.

The gene calls are TRBV28 and TRBJ2-7, with no clear D. CDR1 MDHEN and CDR2 SYDVKM come from the germline V gene. Trimming pared 5 bases from V and 5 bases from J, leaving 13 bases between. The CDR3 contains 13 residues. This CDR3 is CASSQPGRDEQYV. In DNA, the CDR3 is TGTGCCAGCAGTCAGCCAGGCCGGGACGAGCAGTACGTC.

For the CDR3, the DNA is TGCGCCAGCAGCGGACGGACAACTAATGAAAAACTGTTTTTT. Translating gives CASSGRTTNEKLFF. The chain employs TRBV4-3 and TRBJ1-4; D is unresolved. Per the germline V gene, CDR1 is LGHNA and CDR2 is YSLEER. Trimming cost V 5 bases and J 0 bases, with 7 bases left between them. CDR3 length equals 14 residues.

As DNA, the CDR3 is TGCAGTGCTAGATTAACCCGAGGGGGGGCCAGTGGCTACACCTTC. It is translated as CSARLTRGGASGYTF. The V gene is TRBV20-1, the J gene TRBJ1-2; D may be TRBD1 (6 bases). This CDR3 comprises 15 residues. Germline assignment: CDR1 DFQATT and CDR2 SNEGSKA (reference sequence). V was cut by 2 bases and J by 7 bases, with 20 bases left in between.

The chain carries TRBV7-9 and TRBJ2-5; 11 nucleotides match TRBD1. Unmatched junction bases numbered 3, after V lost 4 bases and J lost 2 bases. The CDR3 runs to 15 residues. CDR1 and CDR2 (germline): SEHNR, FQNEAQ (reference sequence). CDR3 sequence (DNA): TGTGCCAGCAGCTCGGGACAGGGGGGACAAGAGACCCAGTACTTC. It is translated as CASSSGQGGQETQYF.

This chain joins TRBV5-5 and TRBJ1-2; D perhaps matches TRBD1 (6 bases). CDR1 and CDR2 from the germline V gene are SGHKS and YYEKEE (reference sequence). The CDR3 sequence is 12 residues long. The V and J ends lost 4 bases and 8 bases respectively, with 12 bases between them. The CDR3 bases are TGTGCCAGCAGCCCTGAAGGGGGAGGCTACACCTTC. It is translated as CASSPEGGGYTF.

This clonotype appeared a few times. This chain links TRBV12-3 or TRBV12-4 with TRBJ2-3, with D possibly called TRBD1 or TRBD2 (6 bases each). The CDR3 length is 15 residues. V shed 7 bases and J shed 2 bases, with 16 bases lying between them. Written as DNA, the CDR3 is TGTGCCAGCAAGGGGGACTCCTTAAACACAGATACGCAGTATTTT. Protein product: CASKGDSLNTDTQYF.

The rearrangement uses TRBV20-1 and TRBJ1-2; 8 bases line up with TRBD1. The V segment lost 3 bases and the J segment 6 bases; nucleotides outside the gene matches: 9. This CDR3 spans 14 amino acids. Germline CDR1 is DFQATT and CDR2 is SNEGSKA (reference sequence). Here the CDR3 DNA reads TGCAGTGCTAGCACAGGGGGGACGAGCGATGGCTACACCTTC. Protein sequence: CSASTGGTSDGYTF.

This clonotype was counted between two and nine times. The V and J genes are TRBV15 and TRBJ1-5; 8 bases agree with TRBD1. The CDR3 sequence is 15 residues long. CDR1 and CDR2 (germline): LNHNV, YYDKDF (reference sequence). Trimming took 0 bases from V and 7 from J; bases not matched to a gene: 5. CDR3 in amino acids: CATSRDRGPGQPQHF. The CDR3 nucleotides read TGTGCCACCAGCAGAGACAGGGGGCCCGGGCAGCCCCAGCATTTT.

This clonotype was observed a few times. V usage is TRBV6-2 or TRBV6-3 and J usage is TRBJ2-7, with D hard to call. Germline assignment: CDR1 MNHEY and CDR2 SVGEGT. The CDR3 consists of 15 residues. The V and J ends lost 2 bases and 4 bases respectively, with 15 bases between them. The CDR3: CASSYQQSSFYEQYV. The CDR3 DNA sequence: TGTGCCAGCAGTTACCAACAGTCCAGCTTTTACGAGCAGTACGTC.

The CDR3 region has the DNA TGCAGCGCGATTGGACAAGAGGAAGCTTTCTTT. This gives the protein CSAIGQEEAFF. The chain combines TRBV29-1 with TRBJ1-1, with TRBD1 as a possible D gene (5 bases). With 7 bases removed from V and 8 bases from J, the gap between germline ends came to 14 bases. CDR1 and CDR2 from the germline V gene are SQVTM and ANQGSEA. The CDR3 consists of 11 residues.

This clonotype was counted a few times. The gene calls are TRBV7-2 and TRBJ1-5; 8 bases map to TRBD1. V shed 2 bases, J shed 6 bases, and the junction held 9 bases outside the gene matches. The CDR3 is 16 amino acids. CDR1 and CDR2 (germline): SGHTA, FQGNSA. Here the CDR3 reads CASSLYLDRGGQPQHF. The CDR3 nucleotides are TGTGCCAGCAGCTTATATCTCGACAGGGGCGGTCAGCCCCAGCATTTT. Using reference TRBV7-2 and TRBJ1-5 for the parts outside the CDR3, the full variable domain is GAGVSQSPSNKVTEKGKDVELRCDPISGHTALYWYRQSLGQGLEFLIYFQGNSAPDKSGLPSDRFSAERTGGSVSTLTIQRTQQEDSAVYLCASSLYLDRGGQPQHFGDGTRLSIL.

Only a few counts were recorded for this clonotype. This sequence joins TRBV19 and TRBJ2-3; 10 bases agree with TRBD2. The CDR3 contains 15 residues. J lost 4 bases, V lost 8 bases, and 9 bases had no gene match. CDR1 is LNHDA and CDR2 is SQIVND in the germline V gene (reference sequence). The CDR3 loop reads CASRPSGGLPDTQYF. Here the CDR3 DNA reads TGTGCCAGTCGGCCTAGCGGGGGCCTCCCAGATACGCAGTATTTT.

This clonotype appeared a few times. The chain couples TRBV5-6 to TRBJ2-2; tentative D call: TRBD1 (5 bases). V lost 2 bases to trimming and J lost 8 bases, with 16 bases between them. The CDR3 contains 15 residues. CDR1 is SGHDT and CDR2 is YYEEEE in the germline V gene. The CDR3 region has the DNA TGTGCCAGCAGCTTAGGCCCCGAAAGGGGTGGGGAGCTGTTTTTT. This codes for CASSLGPERGGELFF.

This sequence joins TRBV6-2 or TRBV6-3 and TRBJ2-3; a weak D match, TRBD2 (5 bases). The length of the CDR3 is 12 residues. Trimming shortened V by 5 bases and J by 9 bases, and 12 bases separated the two germline ends. CDR1 and CDR2 from the germline V gene are MNHEY and SVGEGT. The CDR3 DNA reads TGTGCCAGCAGTAAGGGTGTAGCGACGCAGTATTTT. This codes for CASSKGVATQYF.

The gene calls are TRBV4-1 and TRBJ2-2; the D is unclear. Germline CDR1 reads MGHRA; CDR2 reads YSYEKL. The CDR3 is 14 amino acids. V lost 1 base and J 4 bases, leaving 7 bases between the germline ends. CDR3 sequence (DNA): TGCGCCAGCAGCCAAGGATGGACCACCGGGGAGCTGTTTTTT. Its protein is CASSQGWTTGELFF.

In its sample, this clonotype was seen a few times. J is TRBJ2-7 and V is TRBV6-5; 7 nucleotides align to TRBD2. The CDR3 spans 14 residues. Germline V lookup: CDR1 MNHEY, CDR2 SVGAGI. V gave up 7 bases and J gave up 3 bases; unmatched junction bases: 9. CDR3 region: CASTYREGLYEQYV. DNA for the CDR3: TGTGCCAGCACCTATAGGGAGGGTCTCTACGAGCAGTACGTC.

CDR3 nucleotide sequence: TGTGCCACCGCAGGGGACAAAGCTTTCTTT. Its protein is CATAGDKAFF. The chain employs TRBV12-3 or TRBV12-4 and TRBJ1-1; D possibly corresponds to TRBD1 (6 bases). The length of the CDR3 is 10 residues. The germline V and J ends were trimmed by 10 bases and 9 bases, with 12 bases remaining between them.